The T cell receptor beta chain under discussion was sequenced for a study of shared T cell receptors in the human thymus. This clone was observed a handful of times. The protocol was immunoSEQ multiplex PCR, while the TCRdb copy is restricted to in-frame clones and leaves out a portion. This table has 450,000 to 650,000 clones, more than 75% appearing once. Germline V gene data show CDR1 as LNHDA and CDR2 as SQIVND (reference sequence). The trim removed 4 bases at V and 8 bases at J, leaving 16 bases unmatched. This CDR3 has 16 amino acids. In addition, the sample was reused for a study of human thymus T cells. In that study: Biased V and J segment usage appeared in thymus and peripheral blood.

Sequenced input: thymocytes. This sequence originates from a boy younger than two with a congenital heart defect. The chain employs TRBV19 and TRBJ1-2; 7 bases agree with TRBD1. The CDR3 DNA is TGTGCCAGTAGTACCAACTCCGACAGGGCTCTTGGGGGCTACACCTTC. Translated: CASSTNSDRALGGYTF.